One sample yielded the 23 T cell receptor beta chains listed below, sequenced in a study of quantifying T cell responses using KT2 cells. About the research overall: RNA was reverse transcribed with TCR alpha and beta constant-region primers.

A single-stranded UMI oligo with SP2 sequence was ligated to cDNA 3' ends. First-round PCR used around 4 cycles and beta primers RC1.1 and RC1.2 covering TRBC1 and TRBC2. TCRdb reanalysed the UMI-ligation and nested PCR reads using MiXCR and keeps one entry per CDR3 protein. The data contain around 50,000 distinct CDR3 sequences, 11% of them singletons. Sequenced input: PBMCs spiked with cells of the T cell clone KT2. These TCRs come from a human donor.

This clonotype occurred many times. The CDR3 DNA reads TGTGCCAGCAGTTTCTCAATTGGCCCCCAAGAGACCCAGTACTTC. Translating gives CASSFSIGPQETQYF. This chain uses TRBV27 with TRBJ2-5; D gene ambiguous. Trimming removed 3 bases at V and 1 base at J, with 12 bases between. Germline V gene data show CDR1 as MNHEY and CDR2 as SMNVEV (reference sequence). The CDR3 has 15 amino acids.

The chain employs TRBV9 and TRBJ2-1; 12 bases are shared with TRBD2. The V gene end was trimmed by 4 bases and the J gene end by 7 bases; junction bases not matched to a gene: 3. The CDR3 runs to 14 residues. The germline CDR1 and CDR2 sequences are SGDLS and YYNGEE. The CDR3 sequence is CASSFGLAGNEQFF. Written as DNA, the CDR3 is TGTGCCAGCAGCTTTGGACTAGCGGGGAATGAGCAGTTCTTC.

This clonotype was found a few times. This chain uses TRBV28 with TRBJ2-1, with D unresolved. This CDR3 region has 16 residues. Per germline, CDR1 MDHEN and CDR2 SYDVKM. Trimming removed 6 bases at V and 4 bases at J, with 19 bases between. The chain's CDR3 is CASRPSYGIMYNEQFF. The CDR3 DNA reads TGTGCCAGCAGGCCCTCCTACGGCATTATGTACAATGAGCAGTTCTTC.

The chain employs TRBV4-2 and TRBJ1-4; weak D call: TRBD1 (5 bases). The length of the CDR3 is 14 residues. Trimming left V 4 bases short and J 8 bases short, with 14 bases between. From germline, CDR1 is LGHNA and CDR2 YNFKEQ. CDR3 coding DNA: TGTGCCAGCAGCCCAGGATATGGGACGGAAAAACTGTTTTTT. Encoded protein: CASSPGYGTEKLFF.

The chain has TRBV3-1 and TRBJ2-3, with TRBD2 as a possible D gene (5 bases). Trimming removed 0 bases at V and 4 bases at J, with 11 bases between. The length of the CDR3 is 15 residues. CDR1 is LGHDT and CDR2 is YNNKEL in the germline V gene (reference sequence). The DNA for the CDR3 is TGTGCCAGCAGCCAAGATGGGAAGCGGTCAGATACGCAGTATTTT. Translating gives CASSQDGKRSDTQYF.

This clonotype showed up just a few times. The chain is built from TRBV21-1 and TRBJ1-3; the table assigns TRBD1, which was not confirmed against the DNA. TRBV21-1 is assigned pseudogene status. CDR3 length: 16 amino acids. DNA of the CDR3: TGTGCCAGCAGCAGGTGGGAGGGGGCGCATGGAAACACCATATATTTT. Amino acid sequence: CASSRWEGAHGNTIYF.

This clonotype has just a few counts. The chain combines TRBV29-1 with TRBJ1-1; D gene uncertain. This CDR3 contains 12 residues. With 2 bases removed from V and 7 bases from J, the gap between germline ends came to 11 bases. Per the germline V gene, CDR1 is SQVTM and CDR2 is ANQGSEA. The CDR3 region has the DNA TGCAGCGTTGAACGACCGGGGAGTGAAGCTTTCTTT. Translation: CSVERPGSEAFF.

The chain joins TRBV5-1 to TRBJ1-1; D possibly corresponds to TRBD1 (6 bases). Germline assignment: CDR1 SGHRS and CDR2 YFSETQ. The V and J ends lost 4 bases and 1 base respectively, with 14 bases between them. This CDR3 has 15 amino acids. The CDR3 reads CASSAGHAGNTEAFF. Written as DNA, the CDR3 is TGCGCCAGCAGCGCGGGACATGCTGGGAACACTGAAGCTTTCTTT.

The CDR3 here is CASSYGRGETQYF. The CDR3 coding sequence is TGCGCCAGCAGCTACGGAAGGGGAGAGACCCAGTACTTC. The V call is TRBV5-1, the J call TRBJ2-5, with D tentatively TRBD1 (5 bases). This CDR3 has 13 amino acids. Per the germline V gene, CDR1 is SGHRS and CDR2 is YFSETQ. Trimming left V 3 bases short and J 4 bases short, with 10 bases between. The full variable domain, rest sourced from reference TRBV5-1 and TRBJ2-5, is KAGVTQTPRYLIKTRGQQVTLSCSPISGHRSVSWYQQTPGQGLQFLFEYFSETQRNKGNFPGRFSGRQFSNSRSEMNVSTLELGDSALYLCASSYGRGETQYFGPGTRLLVL.

This clonotype was counted between two and nine times. This chain's CDR3 is CASRSDRALTGELFF. CDR3 coding DNA: TGTGCCAGCCGAAGCGACAGAGCACTAACCGGGGAGCTGTTTTTT. This sequence joins TRBV2 and TRBJ2-2; a possible D gene is TRBD1 (5 bases). The V gene lost 8 bases and the J gene lost 5 bases, with 18 bases spanning the gap. The CDR3 is 15 amino acids. The V gene's germline CDR1 is SNHLY and CDR2 FYNNEI.

The V call is TRBV27, the J call TRBJ1-4; possible D gene TRBD1, 5 bases. The CDR3 has 15 amino acids. Germline V gene data show CDR1 as MNHEY and CDR2 as SMNVEV (reference sequence). V was trimmed by 2 bases and J by 0 bases, leaving 7 bases between them. The CDR3 region is CASSLGGATNEKLFF. The CDR3 bases are TGTGCCAGCAGTTTAGGGGGAGCAACTAATGAAAAACTGTTTTTT.

This clonotype was counted at least ten times. The gene calls are TRBV7-9 and TRBJ2-2; D gene uncertain. V gave up 5 bases and J gave up 0 bases, with 7 bases separating them. CDR3 size: 14 residues. Germline CDR1 is SEHNR and CDR2 is FQNEAQ (reference sequence). CDR3 DNA: TGTGCCAGCAGCCCCCGCCCGAACACCGGGGAGCTGTTTTTT. Its translation is CASSPRPNTGELFF. The whole variable domain, filled in from reference TRBV7-9 and TRBJ2-2, reads DTGVSQNPRHKITKRGQNVTFRCDPISEHNRLYWYRQTLGQGPEFLTYFQNEAQLEKSRLLSDRFSAERPKGSFSTLEIQRTEQGDSAMYLCASSPRPNTGELFFGEGSRLTVL.

This clonotype was counted between two and nine times. The V gene is TRBV10-2, the J gene TRBJ1-6; the D is unclear. The CDR3 length is 14 residues. V dropped 3 bases and J dropped 5 bases, with 8 bases sitting between them. In germline, CDR1 is WSHSY, CDR2 SAAADI. This CDR3 is CASSEGPHNSPLHF. In nucleotides, the CDR3 is TGCGCCAGCAGTGAAGGGCCCCATAATTCACCCCTCCACTTT.

V is TRBV15 and J is TRBJ2-1, with D unclear. With 0 bases removed from V and 12 bases from J, the gap between germline ends came to 9 bases. This CDR3 is built from 12 residues. Per germline, CDR1 LNHNV and CDR2 YYDKDF (reference sequence). CDR3 sequence reads: CATSRDRERQFF. In DNA form, the CDR3 reads TGTGCCACCAGCAGAGATCGAGAGAGGCAGTTCTTC.

The chain uses TRBV30 and TRBJ1-1; no clear D. The V gene's germline CDR1 is GTSNPN and CDR2 SVGIG (reference sequence). The CDR3 consists of 10 residues. Trimming shortened V by 5 bases and J by 10 bases, and 11 bases separated the two germline ends. CDR3: CAWDRVGAFF. Written as DNA, the CDR3 is TGTGCCTGGGATAGGGTAGGAGCTTTCTTT. Looking up the rest from reference TRBV30 and TRBJ1-1 gives the full variable domain: SQTIHQWPATLVQPVGSPLSLECTVEGTSNPNLYWYRQAAGRGLQLLFYSVGIGQISSEVPQNLSASRPQDRQFILSSKKLLLSDSGFYLCAWDRVGAFFGQGTRLTVV.

The rearrangement uses TRBV6-1 and TRBJ1-5, with 7 bases lining up with TRBD1. V lost 6 bases, J lost 4 bases, and 3 bases stayed unmatched. Per germline, CDR1 MNHNS and CDR2 SASEGT. The CDR3 is 13 amino acids. The CDR3 sequence is CASSDRENQPQHF. The CDR3, as DNA: TGTGCCAGCAGCGACAGGGAGAATCAGCCCCAGCATTTT.

This clonotype was counted many times. This chain links TRBV3-1 with TRBJ2-5, with 11 bases aligning to TRBD2. V lost 3 bases and J lost 3; bases outside the gene matches: 3. Germline values: CDR1 LGHDT, CDR2 YNNKEL (reference sequence). The CDR3 length is 15 residues. CDR3: CASSHIAGGEETQYF. CDR3 nucleotides: TGTGCCAGCAGCCACATAGCGGGGGGGGAAGAGACCCAGTACTTC.

This clonotype was observed many times. The rearrangement joins TRBV5-6 to TRBJ2-7; TRBD1 agrees at 8 bases. Germline-derived CDR1 and CDR2 are SGHDT and YYEEEE. V shed 1 base, J shed 2 bases, and the junction held 8 bases outside the gene matches. The CDR3 is made up of 16 amino acids. CDR3 amino acids: CASSLLDRVRTYEQYF. The CDR3 region has the DNA TGTGCCAGCAGCTTGTTGGACAGGGTACGAACCTACGAGCAGTACTTC.

This clonotype came up a few times. The chain joins TRBV11-1 to TRBJ2-3; D tentatively reads TRBD1 or TRBD2 (5 bases each). This CDR3 has 16 residues. CDR1 SGHAT and CDR2 FQDESV come from the germline V gene (reference sequence). The V end lost 0 bases, the J end lost 3 bases, and 13 bases lay between the germline ends. The CDR3 DNA is TGTGCCAGCAGCTTAGCGGGACGGAGGAAGACAGATACGCAGTATTTT. This codes for CASSLAGRRKTDTQYF.

This chain uses TRBV9 with TRBJ1-6; the D gene is possibly TRBD1 (6 bases). Trimming removed 4 bases at V and 10 bases at J, with 21 bases between. The CDR3 has 16 residues. The germline gives CDR1 SGDLS, CDR2 YYNGEE. CDR3 sequence (DNA): TGTGCCAGCAGCCCCCGGTCGTGGGGGGCGGACTCACCCCTCCACTTT. Its protein product is CASSPRSWGADSPLHF.

There are a few counts of this clonotype. The chain combines TRBV6-6 with TRBJ2-6; 7 bases align to TRBD1. J lost 2 bases, V lost 2 bases, and 6 bases had no gene match. The CDR3 loop spans 17 amino acids. Germline lookup yields CDR1 MNHNY and CDR2 SVGAGI (reference sequence). For the CDR3, the DNA is TGTGCCAGCAGTTACGATCCAGGGGGAGCTGGGGCCAACGTCCTGACTTTC. It encodes CASSYDPGGAGANVLTF.

This clonotype was observed many times. The chain uses TRBV11-3 and TRBJ1-1; D is unresolved. The CDR3 has 12 amino acids. The germline CDR1 and CDR2 sequences are SGHNT and YENEEA. Trimming left V 1 base short and J 4 bases short, with 4 bases between. CDR3 amino acids: CASSLVGTEAFF. CDR3 DNA: TGTGCCAGCAGCTTAGTTGGCACTGAAGCTTTCTTT.

About this clonotype: The junction differs from germline at one of its ends, possibly a read error. The rearrangement uses TRBV11-2 and TRBJ2-1; maybe TRBD1 (5 bases). Looked up from germline, CDR1 is SGHAT and CDR2 is FQNNGV. The CDR3 loop spans 15 amino acids. The CDR3 sequence: CASSIDSSSYNEQFF. The CDR3, as DNA: TGTGCCAGCAGCATAGACAGCAGCTCCTACAATGAGCAGTTCTTC.